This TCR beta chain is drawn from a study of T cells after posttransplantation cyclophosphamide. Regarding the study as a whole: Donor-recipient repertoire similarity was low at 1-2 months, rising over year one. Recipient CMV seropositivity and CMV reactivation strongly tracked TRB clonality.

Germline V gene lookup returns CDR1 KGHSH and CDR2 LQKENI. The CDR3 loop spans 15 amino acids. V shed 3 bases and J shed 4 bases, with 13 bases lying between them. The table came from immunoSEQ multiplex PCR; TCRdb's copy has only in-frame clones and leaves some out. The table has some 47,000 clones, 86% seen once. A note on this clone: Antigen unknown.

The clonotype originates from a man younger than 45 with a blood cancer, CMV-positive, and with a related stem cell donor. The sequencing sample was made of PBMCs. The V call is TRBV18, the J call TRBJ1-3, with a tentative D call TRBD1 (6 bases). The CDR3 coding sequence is TGTGCCAGCTCACCCGCAGGACAGTACGGAAACACCATATATTTT. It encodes CASSPAGQYGNTIYF.